This T cell receptor (beta chain) comes out of a study of response to subunit inactivated influenza vaccine. Study-wide results and caveats: There was a suggestion from the authors that each seasonal influenza vaccination recruits few new T cells.

TCRdb recomputed calls from the RT-PCR reads with MiXCR, one row per CDR3 protein. Of roughly 700,000 distinct CDR3 sequences detected, 11% to 15% appear once; the ten largest clones hold approximately 7%. For this clonotype: Its matching antigen is unknown.

There are 15 residues in the CDR3. CDR1 is SGHRS and CDR2 is YFSETQ in the germline V gene. Trimming took 3 bases from V and 1 from J, leaving 11 bases between them. The receptor was isolated from a man aged 45-65 years who received an inactivated influenza vaccine. The material was PBMCs from blood, obtained around two weeks before vaccination. J is TRBJ2-1 and V is TRBV5-1, with a possible D match to TRBD2 (6 bases). The CDR3 is CASSSIAESYNEQFF. CDR3 nucleotide sequence: TGCGCCAGCAGCTCTATAGCGGAATCCTACAATGAGCAGTTCTTC. Full variable domain (outside the CDR3, taken from reference TRBV5-1 and TRBJ2-1): KAGVTQTPRYLIKTRGQQVTLSCSPISGHRSVSWYQQTPGQGLQFLFEYFSETQRNKGNFPGRFSGRQFSNSRSEMNVSTLELGDSALYLCASSSIAESYNEQFFGPGTRLTVL.